This TCR beta chain was sequenced for a study of cytotoxic CD8 clonotypes in ibrutinib-treated CLL (dated by TCRdb to the early 2020s). In the study overall: The cohort included more than 14 treatment-naive and roughly ten relapsed/refractory patients; under 18 were IGHV unmutated. Partial responses were observed in roughly 24 patients and complete responses in 2; after a median follow-up of 68 months, remission was maintained in 14 patients and progression was observed in about twelve. Response samples were taken after a median of 12 months on treatment, ranging from roughly 6 to 36 months. On average, each sample had approximately 250,000 productive templates and 100,000 or so productive rearrangements. Longitudinal samples were available for 26 of the 86 trial participants. Cryopreserved peripheral blood mononuclear cells were obtained prior to treatment, at the time of response, and at either disease progression or sustained remission. All remission and progressive disease samples were collected while patients were still receiving ibrutinib. What the research found in general, with its limitations: Lymph node repertoires were not examined, and the timing of sampling was not matched between patients in sustained remission and those whose disease progressed. An increase in clonality was observed at ibrutinib response, with clonality remaining stable during sustained remission and falling back toward baseline at progression. Public clonotypes were rare and either shrank or stayed stable during treatment, and the rise in clonality at ibrutinib response reflected expansion of private clonotypes. At baseline, clonality was higher than in age-matched healthy donors and showed a strong correlation with circulating CD8+ T-cell counts.

Including the terminal cysteine and phenylalanine, the CDR3 comprises 16 residues. Only the CDR3 region is kept as DNA, spanning 48 bases read in frame from base 1. The germline V end is reduced by 7 bases and the J end by 3 bases; junction bases left unmatched: 7. From a lookup of the germline V gene, CDR1 and CDR2 are MDHEN and SYDVKM. In this sample, this clone turned up a few times. Its specific antigen is unknown. Nothing much larger sits one base from this clone, and base qualities are not available. For TCR beta library preparation, 2 to 2.5 micrograms of genomic DNA were isolated from cryopreserved PBMCs. High-throughput TCR beta sequencing was performed on longitudinal blood samples from CLL patients receiving ibrutinib monotherapy. The patients were enrolled in a single-center, open-label phase 2 trial of ibrutinib monotherapy. A MiSeq instrument was used for deep resolution sequencing, which targeted depths ranging from 1 in 1 million up to 1 in 200,000 T cells, with coverage averaging 10x for each clonotype. TCR beta libraries were generated with the immunoSEQ hsTCRB Kit. The paper's data handling went like this. ImmunoSEQ Data Assistant and ImmunoSEQ Analyzer were used for data analysis, and V, D and J genes were assigned according to IMGT definitions. Clonality, which ranges from 0 to 1, was calculated by subtracting the normalized Shannon entropy of productive rearrangement frequencies from one. Only overrepresented clonotypes making up at least 0.05% of the repertoire of each patient were included in the public clonotype analysis. Repertoires from about a dozen age-matched healthy donors in immuneACCESS were used as clonality controls. The clones in this table, taken by TCRdb from immuneACCESS, are in-frame only. Not every clone is retained; where verified, under half of the shortfall comes from an unresolved V gene, and the cause of the rest is unknown. V and J calls and clone size are those listed in that table; D and trimming were worked out from the DNA. Recorded for this sample are approximately 350,000 clones; under 70% of them occurred a single time. The top ten hold roughly 6.8% of the sample.

The chain links TRBV28 with TRBJ2-2; 11 central nucleotides agree with TRBD2. The source of this sequence is a human donor with chronic lymphocytic leukemia. The sequences come from PBMCs, collected after 36 months of ibrutinib treatment. The DNA reads as follows: TGTGCCAGCAACCCTACTAGCGGGAGTCACACCGGGGAGCTGTTTTTT. It specifies CASNPTSGSHTGELFF.